This passage covers 6 T cell receptor beta chains from one sample sequenced in a study of blood T cells in healthy people across ages. The second PCR ran roughly 7 to 12 cycles with a sample-barcoded 5' primer and J-beta primers. Using its own MiXCR run on the 5' RACE reads, TCRdb lists one record per CDR3 protein. The sample lists more than 1,000,000 distinct CDR3 sequences, about 25% occurring once. This sample was shared with a second study, whose subject was T cells of mothers and their children.

Sample: blood. The receptors originated from a girl aged 2 to 10 in good health.

This clonotype has a handful of counts. The rearrangement uses TRBV28 and TRBJ2-7; 10 positions match TRBD2. V trimming: 3 bases; J trimming: 6 bases; junction bases outside the gene matches: 14. The CDR3 has 17 amino acids. The germline CDR1 and CDR2 sequences are MDHEN and SYDVKM. The CDR3 here is CASSLEERGGNFLEQYF. In nucleotides, the CDR3 is TGTGCCAGCAGTTTGGAGGAGCGGGGGGGCAATTTCCTCGAGCAGTACTTC.

J is TRBJ2-4 and V is TRBV20-1; D gene ambiguous. This CDR3 has 11 amino acids. Germline V lookup: CDR1 DFQATT, CDR2 SNEGSKA (reference sequence). Deletions cut 3 bases from V and 3 bases from J, with 3 bases between. CDR3 sequence: CSASIKNIQYF. The DNA of the CDR3 is TGCAGTGCTAGCATCAAAAACATTCAGTACTTC.

The CDR3 sequence: CAISESSGRGLEQYF. In nucleotides, the CDR3 is TGTGCCATCAGTGAGTCTAGCGGGAGGGGTCTGGAGCAGTACTTC. The chain links TRBV10-3 to TRBJ2-7; TRBD2 agrees at 11 bases. Trimming at V came to 0 bases and at J to 7 bases, leaving 5 bases not matched to a gene. Germline V lookup: CDR1 ENHRY, CDR2 SYGVKD. The CDR3 contains 15 residues.

The chain is built from TRBV6-5 and TRBJ1-2; TRBD1 is a possible D gene (5 bases). The V and J ends lost 6 bases and 8 bases respectively, with 22 bases between them. This CDR3 region has 15 residues. Looked up from germline, CDR1 is MNHEY and CDR2 is SVGAGI. The CDR3 bases are TGTGCCAGCAGCCGGGGATTTGGCGACTGGGGCGGCTACACCTTC. This sequence encodes CASSRGFGDWGGYTF.

The chain joins TRBV19 to TRBJ2-4; D possibly corresponds to TRBD1 (6 bases). Trimming removed 5 bases at V and 3 bases at J, with 11 bases between. Germline CDR1 is LNHDA and CDR2 is SQIVND (reference sequence). The CDR3 length is 14 residues. CDR3 in amino acids: CASSVQGGKNIQYF. DNA for the CDR3: TGTGCCAGTAGTGTACAGGGTGGCAAAAACATTCAGTACTTC.

This clonotype was detected only a few times. The rearrangement joins TRBV29-1 to TRBJ2-1, with 9 positions matching TRBD1. Germline V CDR1 and CDR2: SQVTM, ANQGSEA. CDR3 size: 15 residues. The V and J ends lost 2 bases and 9 bases, in that order; junction bases with no gene match: 11. The CDR3 here is CSVELETTGGSEQFF. The CDR3 DNA sequence: TGCAGCGTTGAATTAGAGACGACAGGGGGGAGTGAGCAGTTCTTC.